One sample yielded the 6 T cell receptor beta chains listed below, sequenced in a study of technical replicates of blood from several donors. TCRdb keeps only in-frame clones here, not all; method: immunoSEQ multiplex PCR. The data contain around 69,000 clones, around 87% of them singletons. Sample: PBMCs. The receptors here all came from a human donor in good health. Some clones in this sample may be carry-over from other donors' samples.

This rearrangement joins TRBV6-4 to TRBJ2-1, with a possible D match to TRBD1 (5 bases). V was clipped by 11 bases and J by 1 base, with 12 bases between them. The CDR3 loop spans 13 amino acids. The V gene's germline CDR1 is MRHNA and CDR2 SNTAGT. In DNA, the CDR3 is TGTGCCGGTGCTTCAGGGTCCTACAATGAGCAGTTCTTC. Amino acid sequence: CAGASGSYNEQFF.

This chain links TRBV4-1 with TRBJ2-1; 11 bases agree with TRBD2. Looked up from germline, CDR1 is MGHRA and CDR2 is YSYEKL. The length of the CDR3 is 15 residues. V trimming: 1 base; J trimming: 4 bases; junction bases outside the gene matches: 0. Written as DNA, the CDR3 is TGCGCCAGCAGCCAAGGACTAGCGGGGTACAATGAGCAGTTCTTC. Its protein product is CASSQGLAGYNEQFF.

CDR3 in DNA: TGTGCCAGCACCCCACTGATGTTGTCGAACTCTGGAAACACCATATATTTT. Amino acids: CASTPLMLSNSGNTIYF. The rearrangement joins TRBV2 to TRBJ1-3; D is unclear. This CDR3 has 17 residues. V lost 7 bases, J lost 0 bases, and 19 bases lay in between. Germline V CDR1 and CDR2: SNHLY, FYNNEI.

This chain connects TRBV10-3 to TRBJ1-2; 7 bases fit TRBD1. Germline V lookup: CDR1 ENHRY, CDR2 SYGVKD. This CDR3 has 12 residues. Trimming cost V 8 bases and J 6 bases; bases outside gene matches: 6. CDR3 DNA sequence: TGTGCCATCTATGACAGGGTCAATGGCTACACCTTC. Amino acids: CAIYDRVNGYTF.

The chain combines TRBV5-4 with TRBJ2-7, with D possibly matching TRBD2 (6 bases). This CDR3 comprises 15 residues. Germline CDR1 is SGHNT and CDR2 is YYREEE (reference sequence). V lost 0 bases, J lost 0 bases, and 10 bases lay in between. The CDR3 sequence: CASSLGAGSSYEQYF. CDR3 bases: TGTGCCAGCAGCTTGGGAGCGGGCAGCTCCTACGAGCAGTACTTC.

The chain uses TRBV5-1 and TRBJ2-3; 7 positions agree with TRBD1. Trimming took 3 bases from V and 5 from J; bases not matched to a gene: 6. Germline CDR1 SGHRS, CDR2 YFSETQ. The CDR3 totals 14 residues. This CDR3 reads CASSSTGLLDTQYF. In nucleotides, the CDR3 is TGCGCCAGCAGCTCGACAGGGTTGTTAGATACGCAGTATTTT.